This T cell receptor beta chain was retrieved from a study of response to subunit inactivated influenza vaccine. Study-wide results and caveats: Authors suggested few new T cells are recruited by each seasonal influenza vaccination.

About this clonotype itself: The antigen is unknown.

TCRdb reprocessed the RT-PCR reads via MiXCR and lists one record per CDR3 protein. Found here are 750,000 to 850,000 distinct CDR3 sequences, about 18% of them singletons; the top ten hold about a tenth. Between the trimmed V and J ends, which lost 4 bases and 0 bases, there was a span of 16 bases. CDR3 length: 16 residues. Per the germline V gene, CDR1 is SGHRS and CDR2 is YFSETQ. The chain combines TRBV5-1 with TRBJ1-1, with D possibly TRBD1 on 5 matching bases. The sequencing here drew on PBMCs from blood, taken 4 to 6 days after vaccination. The clonotype was recovered from a man between 50 and 59 years old who received an inactivated influenza vaccine. The CDR3 loop reads CASSPGDGGMNTEAFF. The CDR3 bases are TGCGCCAGCAGCCCCGGGGACGGAGGAATGAACACTGAAGCTTTCTTT.